This T cell receptor beta chain comes out of a study of blood T cells in healthy people across ages. Using a J-beta primer mix together with a sample-barcoded 5' primer, a second PCR was run for about 7 to 12 cycles. TCRdb recomputed calls from the 5' RACE reads with MiXCR, one row per CDR3 protein. Of around 900,000 distinct CDR3 sequences listed, 51% are singletons. Per the germline V gene, CDR1 is SQVTM and CDR2 is ANQGSEA. V was clipped by 4 bases and J by 7 bases; unmatched bases: 12. CDR3 length: 14 amino acids. Sequenced: blood. This chain joins TRBV29-1 and TRBJ2-5; 7 bases align to TRBD1. This receptor was obtained from a woman aged 55-69 years in good health. In DNA form, the CDR3 reads TGCAGCGTTGTTGGCACAGGGGTGGGTGGGACCCAGTACTTC. Its protein is CSVVGTGVGGTQYF. The whole variable domain, remainder taken from reference TRBV29-1 and TRBJ2-5, is SAVISQKPSRDICQRGTSLTIQCQVDSQVTMMFWYRQQPGQSLTLIATANQGSEATYESGFVIDKFPISRPNLTFSTLTVSNMSPEDSSIYLCSVVGTGVGGTQYFGPGTRLLVL.